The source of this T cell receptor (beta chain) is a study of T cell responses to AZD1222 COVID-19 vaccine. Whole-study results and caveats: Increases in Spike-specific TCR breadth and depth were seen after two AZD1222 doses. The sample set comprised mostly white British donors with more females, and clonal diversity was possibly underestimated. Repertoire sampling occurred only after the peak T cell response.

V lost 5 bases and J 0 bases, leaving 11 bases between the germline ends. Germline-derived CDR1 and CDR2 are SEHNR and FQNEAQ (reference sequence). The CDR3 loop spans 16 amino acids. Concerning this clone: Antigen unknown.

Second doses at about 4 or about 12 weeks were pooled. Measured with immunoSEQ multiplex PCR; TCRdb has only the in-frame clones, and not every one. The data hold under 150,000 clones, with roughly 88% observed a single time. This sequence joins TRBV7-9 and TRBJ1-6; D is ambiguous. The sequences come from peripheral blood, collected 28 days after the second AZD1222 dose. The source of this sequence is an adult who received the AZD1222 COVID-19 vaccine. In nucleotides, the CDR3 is TGTGCCAGCAGCCGGGTCCTAAGCTCCTATAATTCACCCCTCCACTTT. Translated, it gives CASSRVLSSYNSPLHF.